What follows are 2 T cell receptor beta chains derived from one specimen sequenced in a study of cytomegalovirus exposure and HLA in healthy donors listed by TCRdb under 2017. Libraries were constructed by the immunoSEQ multiplex PCR assay. For the multiplex PCR, a mixture combining 60 forward primers for TCR Vbeta segments and 13 reverse primers for TCR Jbeta segments was used. TCRdb re-hosts the immuneACCESS table, in-frame sequences only. Its copies lack some clones; in the studies checked, an unresolved V gene accounts for under half of them, and the cause for the rest is not known. For this sample the table gives around 130,000 clones, of which about 8% were detected only once. The ten largest clones take up 5.5% to 7.5% of the sample. Sequences were obtained from PBMCs. These receptors all come from a woman aged 40 to 50 in good health and CMV-seropositive.

The J gene is TRBJ1-1, the V gene TRBV28; D is unresolved. Per the germline V gene, CDR1 is MDHEN and CDR2 is SYDVKM. The CDR3 runs to 14 residues. V lost 5 bases to trimming and J lost 5 bases, with 15 bases between them. The CDR3 sequence is CASSPPGVITEAFF. CDR3 sequence (DNA): TGTGCCAGCAGTCCCCCCGGGGTTATAACTGAAGCTTTCTTT.

There are a few counts of this clone. The chain is built from TRBV7-9 and TRBJ1-6, with 8 bases matching TRBD1. The V and J ends lost 5 bases and 1 base, in that order; junction bases with no gene match: 4. CDR3 length equals 16 residues. CDR1 and CDR2 (germline): SEHNR, FQNEAQ (reference sequence). The CDR3 DNA is TGTGCCAGCAGCCCGACAGGGGTTTCCTATAATTCACCCCTCCACTTT. It is translated as CASSPTGVSYNSPLHF.